This TCR beta chain stems from a study of control samples from healthy donors and cancer patients (dated by TCRdb to 2020 to 2022). Counted from cysteine to phenylalanine, this CDR3 has 16 amino acids. Only the CDR3 region is kept as DNA, spanning 48 bases read in frame from base 1. Trimmed from V: 4 bases; trimmed from J: 2 bases; junction bases lacking a gene match: 5. From a lookup of the germline V gene, CDR1 and CDR2 are SGHRS and YFSETQ. As to this clone: Its antigen is unknown. No base quality values were provided; no much bigger clone lies one nucleotide off.

Library preparation used the immunoSEQ multiplex PCR assay. TCRdb re-hosts the immuneACCESS table, in-frame sequences only. Its copies lack some clones; in the studies checked, an unresolved V gene accounts for under half of them, and the cause for the rest is not known. Present in this sample are 150,000 to 200,000 clones, 88% of which were seen just once. In total, the top ten clones hold roughly 5.3% of the sample. The rearrangement joined TRBV5-1 to TRBJ2-1; 11 of the junction bases match TRBD1. The receptor comes from a young woman in good health. Specimen: blood. CDR3 sequence: CASSPSGQGAYNEQFF. The nucleotides are TGCGCCAGCAGCCCTTCGGGACAGGGGGCCTACAATGAGCAGTTCTTC.